This T cell receptor (beta chain) comes out of a study of blood T cell repertoires in COVID-19. This CDR3 has 15 amino acids. The V and J ends lost 5 bases and 0 bases respectively, with 11 bases between them. Germline V gene sequence: CDR1 SGHVS, CDR2 FNYEAQ. Under the authors' procedure: Reference gene primers were amplified, and this amplification served to estimate nucleated cell counts. Profiling relied on immunoSEQ multiplex PCR, and the TCRdb table lists in-frame clones only, not all of them. The V and J calls and clone size come from that table; D and trimming were worked out from the DNA. The sample lists 85,000 to 90,000 clones, less than 95% occurring once.

The specimen was peripheral blood. The TCR was taken from a human donor with active COVID-19. The donor label of this sample is uncertain. V is TRBV7-6 and J is TRBJ1-3; TRBD1 is a possible D gene (6 bases). The CDR3 here is CASSQGQSSGNTIYF. CDR3 bases: TGTGCCAGCAGCCAGGGGCAGAGCTCTGGAAACACCATATATTTT.